The next 20 T cell receptor beta chains were all read from a single sample in a study of T cell responses to AZD1222 COVID-19 vaccine. The table came from immunoSEQ multiplex PCR; TCRdb's copy has only in-frame clones and leaves some out. The sample carries about 120,000 clones, approximately 94% recorded once. The sequencing used peripheral blood, collected 28 days after the second AZD1222 dose. These receptors all stem from an adult who received the AZD1222 COVID-19 vaccine.

The genes are TRBV6-5 and TRBJ1-5; tentative D call: TRBD1 (6 bases). Germline values: CDR1 MNHEY, CDR2 SVGAGI. V was cut by 6 bases and J by 3 bases, with 12 bases left in between. This CDR3 region has 14 residues. This CDR3 reads CASSVRGNNQPQHF. In DNA, the CDR3 is TGTGCCAGCAGCGTCAGGGGAAACAATCAGCCCCAGCATTTT.

The V and J genes are TRBV6-5 and TRBJ1-2, with TRBD1 identical over 8 bases. Germline V gene lookup returns CDR1 MNHEY and CDR2 SVGAGI. Trimming removed 0 bases from V and 6 bases from J; junction bases left unmatched: 9. The CDR3 has 16 residues. The CDR3 region has the DNA TGTGCCAGCAGTTACTCCGGGACAGGACAAACCCATGGCTACACCTTC. This codes for CASSYSGTGQTHGYTF.

This rearrangement joins TRBV5-1 to TRBJ1-6; D remains unclear. Germline-derived CDR1 and CDR2 are SGHRS and YFSETQ. This CDR3 comprises 14 residues. Trimming took off 0 bases at V and 9 bases at J, with 10 bases between the two ends. CDR3 nucleotide sequence: TGCGCCAGCAGCTTGGAGGTAGAGATTTCACCCCTCCACTTT. This encodes CASSLEVEISPLHF.

This clone has just one count. Relative to the germline gene, one junction end is altered; a read error may explain this. The chain combines TRBV7-2 with TRBJ2-5; a weak D match, TRBD1 (5 bases). The CDR3 has 12 residues. Germline lookup yields CDR1 SGHTA and CDR2 FQGNSA. The CDR3 region has the DNA TGTGCCAGCAGCCAGGCCCCAGGGTCCTTAAACTTC. Amino acid sequence: CASSQAPGSLNF.

The chain carries TRBV28 and TRBJ1-1; no reliable D call. The CDR3 sequence is 12 residues long. Trimming pared 9 bases from V and 2 bases from J, leaving 10 bases between. Germline CDR1 is MDHEN and CDR2 is SYDVKM. This CDR3 is CASLEINTEAFF. The CDR3 DNA reads as TGTGCCAGTCTAGAGATTAACACTGAAGCTTTCTTT.

V usage is TRBV30 and J usage is TRBJ1-2; TRBD1 matches 7 bases. Germline CDR1 and CDR2: GTSNPN and SVGIG (reference sequence). The CDR3 is made up of 14 amino acids. V dropped 1 base and J dropped 4; count of bases not matched to a gene: 6. CDR3 residues: CAWSAGQFLYGYTF. The DNA for the CDR3 is TGTGCCTGGAGTGCGGGACAGTTCCTCTATGGCTACACCTTC.

The V call is TRBV7-3, the J call TRBJ2-1; D is possibly TRBD1 or TRBD2 (5 bases each). Trimming removed 4 bases at V and 4 bases at J, with 14 bases between. The CDR3 is made up of 15 amino acids. The germline gives CDR1 SGHTA, CDR2 FQGTGA. In DNA, the CDR3 is TGTGCCAGCAGCTCCACGGGACGGAAATACAATGAGCAGTTCTTC. Translation gives CASSSTGRKYNEQFF.

The chain combines TRBV27 with TRBJ2-3, with D perhaps matching TRBD2 (6 bases). Germline V gives CDR1 MNHEY, CDR2 SMNVEV (reference sequence). Trimming stripped 6 bases from V and 0 bases from J, with 10 bases between. There are 14 residues in the CDR3. The CDR3 reads CASRRGMSTDTQYF. The CDR3 bases are TGTGCCAGCAGGCGCGGGATGAGCACAGATACGCAGTATTTT.

The chain joins TRBV29-1 to TRBJ1-4, with 7 bases aligning to TRBD1. J gave up 7 bases and V 7 bases, and 6 bases lay outside the gene matches. The CDR3 sequence is 12 residues long. Germline V gene lookup returns CDR1 SQVTM and CDR2 ANQGSEA. CDR3 nucleotides: TGCAGCGCTTCAGGGGGAAGTGAAAAACTGTTTTTT. Translation: CSASGGSEKLFF. Complete variable domain (other parts from reference TRBV29-1 and TRBJ1-4): SAVISQKPSRDICQRGTSLTIQCQVDSQVTMMFWYRQQPGQSLTLIATANQGSEATYESGFVIDKFPISRPNLTFSTLTVSNMSPEDSSIYLCSASGGSEKLFFGSGTQLSVL.

This sequence joins TRBV7-8 and TRBJ1-1; a weak D match, TRBD1 (5 bases). The CDR3 is 15 amino acids. V was clipped by 3 bases and J by 0 bases, with 11 bases between them. The germline V gene has CDR1 SGHVS and CDR2 FQNEAQ. CDR3 amino acids: CASSFGAGMNTEAFF. CDR3 bases: TGTGCCAGCAGCTTCGGGGCAGGGATGAACACTGAAGCTTTCTTT.

The V call is TRBV27, the J call TRBJ2-5; D gene uncertain. Trimming stripped 5 bases from V and 0 bases from J, with 7 bases between. The germline CDR1 and CDR2 sequences are MNHEY and SMNVEV (reference sequence). This CDR3 region has 13 residues. The CDR3 DNA follows: TGTGCCAGCAGTCCGTTTAACCAAGAGACCCAGTACTTC. It codes for CASSPFNQETQYF.

The rearrangement uses TRBV9 and TRBJ2-7; TRBD1 aligns across 8 bases. J lost 1 base, V lost 3 bases, and 6 bases had no gene match. CDR1 is SGDLS and CDR2 is YYNGEE in the germline V gene. The length of the CDR3 is 15 residues. CDR3 sequence: CASSAGTGVSYEQYF. In DNA form, the CDR3 reads TGTGCCAGCAGCGCGGGGACAGGCGTTTCCTACGAGCAGTACTTC.

The chain is built from TRBV6-5 and TRBJ1-1; TRBD1 is a possible D gene (6 bases). This CDR3 has 14 residues. Trimming took 2 bases from V and 6 from J, leaving 13 bases between them. CDR1 is MNHEY and CDR2 is SVGAGI in the germline V gene. The CDR3 region has the DNA TGTGCCAGCAGTTACCTGAACGGGGGCCCTGAAGCTTTCTTT. Amino acids: CASSYLNGGPEAFF.

This clone showed up just once. The chain joins TRBV15 to TRBJ1-2, with D tentatively TRBD1 (5 bases). V dropped 0 bases and J dropped 13 bases, with 21 bases sitting between them. Germline V CDR1 and CDR2: LNHNV, YYDKDF (reference sequence). The CDR3 totals 15 residues. CDR3 in amino acids: CATSRDRSGQSDVTF. CDR3 nucleotides: TGTGCCACCAGCAGAGATCGGTCTGGACAATCGGACGTCACCTTC.

As DNA, the CDR3 is TGCGCCAGCAGCACCGGGACAGGGGGAAAGGGACGGTACTTC. Protein sequence: CASSTGTGGKGRYF. The rearrangement links TRBV5-1 to TRBJ2-7, with 11 bases fitting TRBD1. The junction had 12 bases not matched to a gene; V was cut back by 4 bases and J by 12 bases. The CDR3 totals 14 residues. Germline loops: CDR1 SGHRS, CDR2 YFSETQ.

The chain carries TRBV27 and TRBJ1-1; D might be TRBD1 (5 bases). The CDR3 consists of 16 residues. The germline V gene has CDR1 MNHEY and CDR2 SMNVEV (reference sequence). Between the trimmed V and J ends, which lost 5 bases and 3 bases, there was a span of 19 bases. The DNA for the CDR3 is TGTGCCAGCAGTCCCCCCGGGTGGCAGGGCTACACTGAAGCTTTCTTT. This codes for CASSPPGWQGYTEAFF.

V gene TRBV7-2 combines with J gene TRBJ1-1; 10 bases are a match to TRBD1. The V gene's germline CDR1 is SGHTA and CDR2 FQGNSA. The CDR3 contains 15 residues. V was clipped by 5 bases and J by 7 bases; unmatched bases: 10. DNA of the CDR3: TGTGCCAGCAGCCCTCCCCCGGGACAGGGGATTGAAGCTTTCTTT. Amino acid sequence: CASSPPPGQGIEAFF.

The rearrangement joins TRBV21-1 to TRBJ1-1. TRBV21-1 is a pseudogene. The CDR3 length is 17 residues. The CDR3 DNA reads as TGTGCCAGCAGCAAAGAGTGGCCGGAAATTATGAACACTGAAGCTTTCTTT. Its protein product is CASSKEWPEIMNTEAFF.

This clone has just a few counts. The chain has TRBV6-1 and TRBJ1-3; D gene unclear. The CDR3 loop spans 16 amino acids. Germline CDR1 and CDR2: MNHNS and SASEGT. V was trimmed by 4 bases and J by 0 bases, leaving 13 bases between them. CDR3 in DNA: TGTGCCAGCAGTGCTGCCGGCGGCGCCTCTGGAAACACCATATATTTT. Translated, it gives CASSAAGGASGNTIYF.

The V and J genes are TRBV12-5 and TRBJ1-4; possible D gene TRBD1, 6 bases. The CDR3 runs 14 residues. Germline V gene sequence: CDR1 LGHNT, CDR2 FRNRAP. Between the trimmed V and J ends, which lost 5 bases and 6 bases, there was a span of 13 bases. The CDR3 reads CASGEGGPHEKLFF. CDR3 nucleotides: TGTGCTAGTGGTGAGGGGGGCCCTCATGAAAAACTGTTTTTT.